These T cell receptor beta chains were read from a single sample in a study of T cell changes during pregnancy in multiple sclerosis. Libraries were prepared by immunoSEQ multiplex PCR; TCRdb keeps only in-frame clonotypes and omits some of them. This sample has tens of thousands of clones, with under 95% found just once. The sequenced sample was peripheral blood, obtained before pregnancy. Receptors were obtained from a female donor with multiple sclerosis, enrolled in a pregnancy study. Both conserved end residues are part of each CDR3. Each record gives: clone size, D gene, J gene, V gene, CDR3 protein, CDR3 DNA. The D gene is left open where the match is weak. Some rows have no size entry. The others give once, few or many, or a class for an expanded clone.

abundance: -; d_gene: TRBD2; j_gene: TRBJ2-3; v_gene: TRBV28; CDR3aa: CASSSQRGGRAVDTQYF; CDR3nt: TGTGCCAGCAGTTCCCAGAGGGGCGGGAGGGCCGTAGATACGCAGTATTTT
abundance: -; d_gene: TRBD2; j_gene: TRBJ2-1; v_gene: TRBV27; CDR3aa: CASSLSGRAPEQFF; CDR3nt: TGTGCCAGCAGTTTAAGCGGGAGGGCCCCTGAGCAGTTCTTC
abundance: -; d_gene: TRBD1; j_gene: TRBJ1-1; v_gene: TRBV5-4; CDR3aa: CASSFGGTGGRNTEAFF; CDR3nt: TGTGCCAGCAGCTTCGGAGGGACAGGGGGCCGGAACACTGAAGCTTTCTTT
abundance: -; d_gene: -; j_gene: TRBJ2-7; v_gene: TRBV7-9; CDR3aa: CASSPPRARSYEQYF; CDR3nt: TGTGCCAGCAGCCCACCCAGGGCTCGGTCCTACGAGCAGTACTTC
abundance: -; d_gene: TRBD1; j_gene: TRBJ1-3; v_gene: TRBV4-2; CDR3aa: CASSLRDRGSGNTIYF; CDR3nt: TGTGCCAGCAGCCTTCGGGACAGGGGATCTGGAAACACCATATATTTT
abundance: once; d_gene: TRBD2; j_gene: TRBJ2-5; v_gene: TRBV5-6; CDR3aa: CASSPGLAGAQETQYF; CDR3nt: TGTGCCAGCAGCCCGGGACTAGCGGGAGCTCAGGAGACCCAGTACTTC
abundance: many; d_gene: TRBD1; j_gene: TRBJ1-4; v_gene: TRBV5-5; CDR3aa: CASSLEGTGGEKLFF; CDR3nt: TGTGCCAGCAGCTTGGAGGGGACAGGGGGCGAAAAACTGTTTTTT
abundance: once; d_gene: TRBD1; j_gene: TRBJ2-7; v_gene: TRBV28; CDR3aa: CASSSPGQGSYEQYF; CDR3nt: TGTGCCAGCAGCTCCCCGGGACAGGGCTCCTACGAGCAGTACTTC
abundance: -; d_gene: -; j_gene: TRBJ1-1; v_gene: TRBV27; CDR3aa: CASSLSRSTEAFF; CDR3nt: TGTGCCAGCAGTTTAAGTCGGAGCACTGAAGCTTTCTTT
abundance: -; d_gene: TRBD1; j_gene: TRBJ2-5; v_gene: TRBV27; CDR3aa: CASGPETGGETQYF; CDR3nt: TGTGCCAGCGGCCCCGAAACAGGGGGAGAGACCCAGTACTTC
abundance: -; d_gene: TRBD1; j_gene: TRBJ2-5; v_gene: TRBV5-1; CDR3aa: CASSGGTGRQETQYF; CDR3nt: TGCGCCAGCAGCGGGGGGACAGGAAGACAAGAGACCCAGTACTTC
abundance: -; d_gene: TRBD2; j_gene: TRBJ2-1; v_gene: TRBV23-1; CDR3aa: CASSPPTSGVPYNEQFF; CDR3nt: TGCGCCAGCAGTCCCCCGACTAGCGGAGTCCCCTACAATGAGCAGTTCTTC
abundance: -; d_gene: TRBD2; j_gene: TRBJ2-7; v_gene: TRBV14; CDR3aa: CASSQEWGSGSSYEQYF; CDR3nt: TGTGCCAGCAGCCAAGAATGGGGTAGCGGGAGCTCCTACGAGCAGTACTTC
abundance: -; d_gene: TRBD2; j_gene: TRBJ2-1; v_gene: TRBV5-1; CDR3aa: CASSSRLAGVNEQFF; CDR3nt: TGCGCCAGCAGTTCGCGACTAGCGGGAGTTAATGAGCAGTTCTTC
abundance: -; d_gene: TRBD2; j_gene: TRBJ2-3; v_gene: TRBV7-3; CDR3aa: CASSPIGTSGSKNTQYF; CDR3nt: TGTGCCAGCAGCCCCATCGGGACTAGCGGGAGTAAAAATACGCAGTATTTT
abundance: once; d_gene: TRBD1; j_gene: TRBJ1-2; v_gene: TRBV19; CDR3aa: CASSIGQGGYTF; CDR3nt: TGTGCCAGTAGTATCGGACAGGGTGGCTACACCTTC
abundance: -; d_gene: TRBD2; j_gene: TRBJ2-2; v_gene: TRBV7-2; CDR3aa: CASSLAEGLAGSGELFF; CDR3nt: TGTGCCAGCAGCTTAGCGGAGGGACTAGCGGGATCCGGGGAGCTGTTTTTT
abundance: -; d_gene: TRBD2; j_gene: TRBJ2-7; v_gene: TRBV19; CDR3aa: CASSLAGGSLYEQYF; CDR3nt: TGTGCCAGTAGCTTAGCGGGAGGTTCTTTATACGAGCAGTACTTC
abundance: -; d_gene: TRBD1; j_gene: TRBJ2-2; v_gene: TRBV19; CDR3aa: CASNHRGNTGELFF; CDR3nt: TGTGCCAGTAACCACAGGGGAAACACCGGGGAGCTGTTTTTT
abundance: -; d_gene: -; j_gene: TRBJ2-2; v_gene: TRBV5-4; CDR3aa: CASSLARGGNTGELFF; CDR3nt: TGTGCCAGCAGCTTGGCCAGGGGCGGGAACACCGGGGAGCTGTTTTTT
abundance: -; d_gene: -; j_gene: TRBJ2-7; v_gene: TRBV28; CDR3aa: CASTQEVGGPPYEQYF; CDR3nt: TGTGCCAGCACCCAAGAAGTGGGCGGGCCTCCCTACGAGCAGTACTTC
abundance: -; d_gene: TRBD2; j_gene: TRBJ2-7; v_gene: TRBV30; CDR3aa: CAARDWGGSYEQYF; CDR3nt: TGTGCCGCGCGGGACTGGGGAGGGTCATACGAGCAGTACTTC